This TCR beta chain was found in a study of CXCR3-negative and CXCR3-positive naive CD8 T cells. UMI-tagged TRB cDNA libraries were built via 5' RACE. Each CDR3 protein gets one entry in TCRdb, which reprocessed the 5' RACE reads and gives no DNA. The repertoire table contains roughly 45,000 distinct CDR3 sequences. General study points: Naive cells that were CXCR3-positive had more hydrophobic TRB CDR3s (compared with CXCR3-negative naive cells). The authors found comparable surface CD5 between naive subsets and inferred TCR strength from TRB CDR3 properties.

The CDR3 runs 17 residues. Germline V gene lookup returns CDR1 DFQATT and CDR2 SNEGSKA (reference sequence). Notes on this clonotype: Its antigen is as yet unknown.

Within the CD8+ T cell compartment, naive cells were CD45RO-CCR7+CD27+CD95-. The rearrangement links TRBV20-1 to TRBJ2-7; lacking DNA, the TRBD2 call made by TCRdb goes unchecked. Specimen: naive CXCR3- CD8+ T cells from blood. The subset was: CD45RO-CCR7+CD27+CD95- naive CD8+ T cells lacking CXCR3 (TNR3-). This receptor was identified in a human donor in good health. Some clones in this sample may be carry-over from other donors' samples. The CDR3 loop reads CSARDALIGTSVLEQYF.